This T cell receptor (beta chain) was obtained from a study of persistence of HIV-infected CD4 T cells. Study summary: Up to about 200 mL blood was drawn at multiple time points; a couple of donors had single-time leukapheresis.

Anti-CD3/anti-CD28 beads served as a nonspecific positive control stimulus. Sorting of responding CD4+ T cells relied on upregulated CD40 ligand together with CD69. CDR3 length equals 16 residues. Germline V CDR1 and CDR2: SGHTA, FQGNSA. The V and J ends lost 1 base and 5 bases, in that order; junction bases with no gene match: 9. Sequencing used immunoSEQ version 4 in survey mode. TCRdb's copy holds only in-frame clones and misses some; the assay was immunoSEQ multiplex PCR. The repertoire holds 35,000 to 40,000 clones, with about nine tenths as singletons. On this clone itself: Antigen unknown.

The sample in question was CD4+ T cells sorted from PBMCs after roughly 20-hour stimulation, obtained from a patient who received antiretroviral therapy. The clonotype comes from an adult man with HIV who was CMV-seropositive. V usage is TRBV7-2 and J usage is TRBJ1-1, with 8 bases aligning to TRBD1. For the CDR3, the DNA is TGTGCCAGCAGCTTAGAGCCAGGGGGCGTTGGGACTGAAGCTTTCTTT. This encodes CASSLEPGGVGTEAFF.